This T cell receptor beta chain was recorded in a study of CD8 T cells in Susac syndrome. Sequencing of TCR beta, carried out with a high-throughput approach, was applied to CD8+ and CD4+ T cells from the blood. Multiple sclerosis controls were treatment-naive patients with stable or active relapsing-remitting disease. The authors reverse transcribed 0.5 to 1 ug RNA with random hexamers. Multiplex immunoSEQ PCR targeted 54 Vbeta and 13 Jbeta TCR beta segments. MiXCR, run by TCRdb on the immunoSEQ multiplex PCR reads, gives a single entry per CDR3 protein. The repertoire holds around 170,000 distinct CDR3 sequences, with approximately 95% as singletons. This TCR came from a human donor with multiple sclerosis. The specimen was CD8+ T cells from PBMCs.

The CDR3 DNA is TGTGCCAGCAGCCCCATATCAAACAACTCTGGGGCCAACGTCCTGACTTTC. It specifies CASSPISNNSGANVLTF. The rearrangement joins TRBV21-1 to TRBJ2-6. TRBV21-1 is a recognized pseudogene. The CDR3 spans 17 residues.